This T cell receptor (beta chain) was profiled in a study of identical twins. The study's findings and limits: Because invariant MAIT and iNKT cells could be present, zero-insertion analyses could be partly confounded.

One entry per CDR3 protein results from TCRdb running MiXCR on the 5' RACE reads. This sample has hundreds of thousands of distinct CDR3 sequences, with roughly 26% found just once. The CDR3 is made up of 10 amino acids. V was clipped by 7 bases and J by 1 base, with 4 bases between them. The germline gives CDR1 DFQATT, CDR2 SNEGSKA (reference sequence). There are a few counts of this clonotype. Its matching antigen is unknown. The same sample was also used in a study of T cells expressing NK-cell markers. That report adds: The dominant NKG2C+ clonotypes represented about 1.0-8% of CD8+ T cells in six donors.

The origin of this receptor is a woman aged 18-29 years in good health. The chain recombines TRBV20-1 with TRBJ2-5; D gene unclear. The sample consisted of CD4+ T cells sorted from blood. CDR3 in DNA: TGCAGTGGCCTCCAAGAGACCCAGTACTTC. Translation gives CSGLQETQYF.